These 11 T cell receptor beta chains were sequenced from one sample in a study of blood T cell repertoires in COVID-19. Using immunoSEQ multiplex PCR, the repertoire was profiled, and TCRdb retains in-frame clones only, with some absent. The table lists 250,000 to 300,000 clones, over 65% of them singletons. Sequenced: peripheral blood. Receptor source: an elderly woman with acute or convalescent COVID-19.

The chain links TRBV7-9 to TRBJ1-5, with unresolved D. Germline CDR1 SEHNR, CDR2 FQNEAQ (reference sequence). The V and J ends lost 0 bases and 5 bases respectively, with 8 bases between them. CDR3 length: 14 amino acids. The CDR3 loop is CASSLASGDQPQHF. The CDR3 coding sequence is TGTGCCAGCAGCTTAGCGAGTGGAGATCAGCCCCAGCATTTT.

The chain uses TRBV6-5 and TRBJ1-1; no clear D. The CDR3 length is 14 residues. Germline V gene data show CDR1 as MNHEY and CDR2 as SVGAGI. V lost 8 bases to trimming and J lost 1 base, with 14 bases between them. The CDR3 region is CASRTEGANTEAFF. CDR3 DNA sequence: TGTGCCAGCCGAACGGAGGGCGCGAACACTGAAGCTTTCTTT.

The chain recombines TRBV5-1 with TRBJ2-7; D is possibly TRBD1 (7 bases). V shed 3 bases and J shed 2 bases, with 12 bases lying between them. This CDR3 has 14 amino acids. Germline loops: CDR1 SGHRS, CDR2 YFSETQ. DNA for the CDR3: TGCGCCAGCAGCTGGCGGGACAGCCCCTACGAGCAGTACTTC. The encoded protein is CASSWRDSPYEQYF.

This chain connects TRBV5-1 to TRBJ2-1; 7 bases line up with TRBD2. Germline values: CDR1 SGHRS, CDR2 YFSETQ. This CDR3 is built from 16 residues. V gave up 2 bases and J gave up 6 bases; unmatched junction bases: 11. The CDR3, as DNA: TGCGCCAGCAGCTTAGGTCGCGGGGGACGGGTCAATGAGCAGTTCTTC. It translates to CASSLGRGGRVNEQFF.

V and J are TRBV3-1 (or the pseudogene TRBV3-2) and TRBJ2-4, with D perhaps matching TRBD2 (6 bases). The V gene's germline CDR1 is LGHDT and CDR2 YNNKEL (reference sequence). The length of the CDR3 is 13 residues. V was shortened by 3 bases and J by 7 bases, with 10 bases between the two germline ends. The CDR3 DNA reads TGTGCCAGCAGCCAGGGGGGAGGCAACATTCAGTACTTC. It codes for CASSQGGGNIQYF.

This clone was counted a single time. The chain uses TRBV19 and TRBJ2-7; 7 nucleotides match TRBD1. The CDR3 loop spans 13 amino acids. The germline CDR1 and CDR2 sequences are LNHDA and SQIVND (reference sequence). Trimming cost V 9 bases and J 3 bases; bases outside gene matches: 8. This chain's CDR3 is CASRGTDRYEQYF. The DNA of the CDR3 is TGTGCCAGCAGGGGGACAGATCGCTACGAGCAGTACTTC.

V and J are TRBV2 and TRBJ2-5; TRBD2 matches 15 bases. This CDR3 contains 15 residues. Germline loops: CDR1 SNHLY, CDR2 FYNNEI. V trimming: 9 bases; J trimming: 3 bases; junction bases outside the gene matches: 5. This CDR3 is CARGTSGGSKETQYF. CDR3 bases: TGTGCCAGGGGGACTAGCGGGGGGTCGAAAGAGACCCAGTACTTC.

This chain connects TRBV6-2 or TRBV6-3 to TRBJ2-1, with D perhaps TRBD2 (7 bases). Trimming cost V 1 base and J 3 bases, with 16 bases left between them. Germline CDR1 is MNHEY and CDR2 is SVGEGT. The CDR3 spans 17 residues. CDR3 sequence: CASSYYGGAVNYNEQFF. CDR3 in DNA: TGTGCCAGCAGTTACTATGGGGGGGCCGTAAACTACAATGAGCAGTTCTTC.

The gene calls are TRBV5-5 and TRBJ1-1; D is unresolved. The CDR3 has 13 amino acids. V dropped 1 base and J dropped 2 bases, with 6 bases sitting between them. CDR1 is SGHKS, CDR2 YYEKEE, per germline (reference sequence). The CDR3 DNA is TGTGCCAGCAGCTTGACACCAAACACTGAAGCTTTCTTT. As protein: CASSLTPNTEAFF. The complete variable domain, with remaining parts taken from reference TRBV5-5 and TRBJ1-1, reads DAGVTQSPTHLIKTRGQQVTLRCSPISGHKSVSWYQQVLGQGPQFIFQYYEKEERGRGNFPDRFSARQFPNYSSELNVNALLLGDSALYLCASSLTPNTEAFFGQGTRLTVV.

The CDR3 reads CASSIRQSQPQHF. In nucleotides, the CDR3 is TGTGCCAGCAGCATCAGACAGTCCCAGCCCCAGCATTTT. The V and J genes are TRBV7-2 and TRBJ1-5; possible D gene TRBD1, 5 bases. The germline V gene encodes CDR1 SGHTA and CDR2 FQGNSA. The CDR3 is 13 residues long. Between the trimmed V and J ends, which lost 5 bases and 7 bases, there was a span of 12 bases.

The chain couples TRBV18 to TRBJ2-7; TRBD1 might be the D (6 bases). The CDR3 spans 14 residues. Trimming took off 5 bases at V and 2 bases at J, with 13 bases between the two ends. Germline-derived CDR1 and CDR2 are KGHSH and LQKENI. In nucleotides, the CDR3 is TGTGCCAGCTCAACTCCGACAGGAACCTACGAGCAGTACTTC. Protein sequence: CASSTPTGTYEQYF. The whole variable domain, remainder taken from reference TRBV18 and TRBJ2-7, is NAGVMQNPRHLVRRRGQEARLRCSPMKGHSHVYWYRQLPEEGLKFMVYLQKENIIDESGMPKERFSAEFPKEGPSILRIQQVVRGDSAAYFCASSTPTGTYEQYFGPGTRLTVT.